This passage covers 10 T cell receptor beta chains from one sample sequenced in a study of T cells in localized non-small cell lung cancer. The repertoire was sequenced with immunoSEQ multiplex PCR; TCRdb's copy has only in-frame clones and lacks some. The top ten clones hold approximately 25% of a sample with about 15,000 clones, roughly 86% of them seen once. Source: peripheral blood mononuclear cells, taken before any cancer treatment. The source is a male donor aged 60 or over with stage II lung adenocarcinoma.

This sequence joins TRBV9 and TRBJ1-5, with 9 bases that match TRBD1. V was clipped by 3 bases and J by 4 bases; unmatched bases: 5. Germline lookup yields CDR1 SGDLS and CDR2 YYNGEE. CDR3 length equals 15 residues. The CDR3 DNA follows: TGTGCCAGCAGCGCACAGGGGGCCTTAAATCAGCCCCAGCATTTT. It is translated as CASSAQGALNQPQHF.

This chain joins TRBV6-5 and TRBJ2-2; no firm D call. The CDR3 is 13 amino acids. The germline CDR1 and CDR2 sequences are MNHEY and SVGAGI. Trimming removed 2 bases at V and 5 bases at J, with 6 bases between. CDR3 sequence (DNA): TGTGCCAGCAGTTACAGGGTAACCGGGGAGCTGTTTTTT. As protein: CASSYRVTGELFF.

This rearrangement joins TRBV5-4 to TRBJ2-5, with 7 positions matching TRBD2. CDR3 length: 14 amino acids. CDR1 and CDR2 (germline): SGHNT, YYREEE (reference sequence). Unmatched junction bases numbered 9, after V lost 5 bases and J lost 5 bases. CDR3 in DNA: TGTGCCAGCAGGCAGGTTGGGGGAGGGGAGACCCAGTACTTC. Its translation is CASRQVGGGETQYF.

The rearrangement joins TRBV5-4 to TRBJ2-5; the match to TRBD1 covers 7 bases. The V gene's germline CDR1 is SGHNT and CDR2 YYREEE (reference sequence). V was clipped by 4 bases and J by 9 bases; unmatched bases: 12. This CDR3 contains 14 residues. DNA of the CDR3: TGTGCCAGCAGCAACAACAGGGGCCCAGGGGCCCAGTACTTC. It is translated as CASSNNRGPGAQYF.

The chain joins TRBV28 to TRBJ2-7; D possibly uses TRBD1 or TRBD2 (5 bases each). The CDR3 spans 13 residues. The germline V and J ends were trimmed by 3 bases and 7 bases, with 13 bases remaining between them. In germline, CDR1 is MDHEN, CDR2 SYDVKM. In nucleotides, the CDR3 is TGTGCCAGCAGTTTGGGTATGGGGGAGGAGCAGTACTTC. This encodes CASSLGMGEEQYF.

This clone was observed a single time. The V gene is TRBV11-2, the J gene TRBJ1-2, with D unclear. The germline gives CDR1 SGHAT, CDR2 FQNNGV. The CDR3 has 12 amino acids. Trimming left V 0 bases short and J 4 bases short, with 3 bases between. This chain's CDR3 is CASSLDTYGYTF. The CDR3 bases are TGTGCCAGCAGCTTAGATACCTATGGCTACACCTTC.

DNA for the CDR3: TGTGCCAGCAGCTTAGACAGGGGCCCGGTCCATGAGCAGTTCTTC. It codes for CASSLDRGPVHEQFF. The rearrangement links TRBV7-9 to TRBJ2-1; 7 positions agree with TRBD1. The germline CDR1 and CDR2 sequences are SEHNR and FQNEAQ (reference sequence). The length of the CDR3 is 15 residues. The V gene end was trimmed by 1 base and the J gene end by 8 bases; junction bases not matched to a gene: 8.

In DNA form, the CDR3 reads TGTGCCAGCAGTGTCCAGGGGGGCACTGAAGCTTTCTTT. Amino acid sequence: CASSVQGGTEAFF. The chain uses TRBV2 and TRBJ1-1, with 7 positions matching TRBD1. Germline V gives CDR1 SNHLY, CDR2 FYNNEI. The CDR3 covers 13 residues. The junction had 3 bases not matched to a gene; V was cut back by 4 bases and J by 4 bases.

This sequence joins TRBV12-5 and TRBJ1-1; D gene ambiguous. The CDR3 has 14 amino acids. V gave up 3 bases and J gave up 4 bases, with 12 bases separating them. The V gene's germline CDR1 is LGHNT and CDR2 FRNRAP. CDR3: CASGFGQVATEAFF. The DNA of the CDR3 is TGTGCTAGTGGTTTTGGGCAGGTTGCCACTGAAGCTTTCTTT.

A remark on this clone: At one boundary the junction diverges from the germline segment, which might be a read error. In DNA form, the CDR3 reads TGTGCCGGCAGGCTAGAGGACAGCTCCTACGAGCAGTACTTC. Translation: CAGRLEDSSYEQYF. The V gene is TRBV28, the J gene TRBJ2-7, with D possibly being TRBD1 (6 bases). This CDR3 spans 14 amino acids. Germline V gene lookup returns CDR1 MDHEN and CDR2 SYDVKM. Together with reference TRBV28 and TRBJ2-7, the CDR3 gives the full variable domain: DVKVTQSSRYLVKRTGEKVFLECVQDMDHENMFWYRQDPGLGLRLIYFSYDVKMKEKGDIPEGYSVSREKKERFSLILESASTNQTSMYLCAGRLEDSSYEQYFGPGTRLTVT.